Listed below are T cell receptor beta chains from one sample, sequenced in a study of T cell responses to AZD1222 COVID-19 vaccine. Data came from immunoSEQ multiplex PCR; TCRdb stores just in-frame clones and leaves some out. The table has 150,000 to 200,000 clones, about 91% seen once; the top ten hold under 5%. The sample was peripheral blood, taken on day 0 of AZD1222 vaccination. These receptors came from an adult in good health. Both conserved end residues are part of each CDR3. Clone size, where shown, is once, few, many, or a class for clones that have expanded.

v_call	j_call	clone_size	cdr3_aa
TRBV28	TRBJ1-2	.	CASSLGGQGRKYGYTF
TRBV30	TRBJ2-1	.	CAWRGTSRSSYNEQFF
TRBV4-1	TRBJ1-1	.	CASSVAGQGNTEAFF
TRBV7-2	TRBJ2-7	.	CASSRSNGLGYEQYF
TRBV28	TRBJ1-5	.	CASSTDSGPRIQPQHF
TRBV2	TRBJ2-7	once	CASSTPRDSPTYEQYF
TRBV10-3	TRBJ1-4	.	CATLDTANEKLFF
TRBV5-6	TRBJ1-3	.	CASSLGGKPGNTIYF
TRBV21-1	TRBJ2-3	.	CASSARDKVRFPYTDTQYF
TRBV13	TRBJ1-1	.	CASSPPLSALSRTEAFF
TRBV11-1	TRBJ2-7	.	CASSPGTGPSYEQYF
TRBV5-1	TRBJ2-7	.	CASHSGRPPYEQYF
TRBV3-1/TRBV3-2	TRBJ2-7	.	CASSQAASSSYEQYF
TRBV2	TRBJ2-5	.	CATSYGIQETQYF
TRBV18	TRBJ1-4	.	CASSSQGWSGEKLFF
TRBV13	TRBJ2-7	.	CASSSAYEQYF
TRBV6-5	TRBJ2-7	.	CASSYDSSGPYYEQYF
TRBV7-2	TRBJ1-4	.	CASSLVPGPNEKLFF
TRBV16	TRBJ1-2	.	CASSYRDSRDYGYTF
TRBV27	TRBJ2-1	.	CASAMSRSSYNEQFF
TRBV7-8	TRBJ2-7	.	CASSLVDNSYEQYF
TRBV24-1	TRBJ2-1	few	CATSDPTGEDEQFF
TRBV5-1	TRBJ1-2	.	CASSPGGAPYGYTF
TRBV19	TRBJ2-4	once	CASSMSTSGKENIQYF
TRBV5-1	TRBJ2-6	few	CASSLTASGANVLTF
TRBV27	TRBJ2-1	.	CASSPGGRVYNEQFF
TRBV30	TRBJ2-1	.	CAWSVSGRLSRVEQFF